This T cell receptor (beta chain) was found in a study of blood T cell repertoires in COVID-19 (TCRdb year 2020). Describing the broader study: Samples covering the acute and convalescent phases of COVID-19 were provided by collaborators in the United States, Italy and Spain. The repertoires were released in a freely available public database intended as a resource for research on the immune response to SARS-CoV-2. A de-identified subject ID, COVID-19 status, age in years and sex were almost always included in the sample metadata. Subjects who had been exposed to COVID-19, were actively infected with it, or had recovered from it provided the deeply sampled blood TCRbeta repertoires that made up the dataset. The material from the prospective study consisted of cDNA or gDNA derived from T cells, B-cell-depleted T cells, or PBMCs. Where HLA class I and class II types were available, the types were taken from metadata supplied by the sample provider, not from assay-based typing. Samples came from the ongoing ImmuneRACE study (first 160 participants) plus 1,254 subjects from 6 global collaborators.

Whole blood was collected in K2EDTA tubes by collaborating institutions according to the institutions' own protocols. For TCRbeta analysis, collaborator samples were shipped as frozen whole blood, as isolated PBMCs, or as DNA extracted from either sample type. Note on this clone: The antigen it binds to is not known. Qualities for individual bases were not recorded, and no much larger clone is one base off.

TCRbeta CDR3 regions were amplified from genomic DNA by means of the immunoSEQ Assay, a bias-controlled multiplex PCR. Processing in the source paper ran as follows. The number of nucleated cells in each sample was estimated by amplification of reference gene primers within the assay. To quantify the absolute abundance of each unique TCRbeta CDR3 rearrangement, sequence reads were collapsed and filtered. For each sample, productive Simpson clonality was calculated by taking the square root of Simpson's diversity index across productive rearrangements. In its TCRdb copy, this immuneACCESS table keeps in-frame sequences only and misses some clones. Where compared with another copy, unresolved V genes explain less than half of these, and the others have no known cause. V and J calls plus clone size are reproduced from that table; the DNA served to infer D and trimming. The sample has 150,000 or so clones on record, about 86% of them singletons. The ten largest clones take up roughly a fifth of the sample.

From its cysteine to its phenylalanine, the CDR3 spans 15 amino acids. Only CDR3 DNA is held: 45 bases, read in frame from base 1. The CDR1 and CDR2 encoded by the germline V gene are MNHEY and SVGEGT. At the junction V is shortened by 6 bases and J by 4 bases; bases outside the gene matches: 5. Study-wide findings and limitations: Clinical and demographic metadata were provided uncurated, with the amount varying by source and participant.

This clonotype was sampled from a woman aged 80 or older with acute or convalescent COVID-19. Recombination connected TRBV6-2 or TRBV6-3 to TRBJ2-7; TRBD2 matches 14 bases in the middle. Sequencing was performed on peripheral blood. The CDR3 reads CASSLGLAGGYEQYF. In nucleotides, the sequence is TGTGCCAGCAGCCTCGGACTAGCGGGGGGTTACGAGCAGTACTTC.